This is a list of T cell receptor beta chains from one sample in a study of shared clonotypes between healthy human individuals. Using immunoSEQ multiplex PCR, the repertoire was profiled, and TCRdb retains in-frame clones only, with some absent. The repertoire holds approximately 640,000 clones, with 90% as singletons. Sequenced material: memory CD8+ T cells from PBMCs. All receptors derive from a man between 18 and 35 years old in good health. Some clones in this sample may be carry-over from other donors' samples. The CDR3 runs from the conserved cysteine through the conserved F or W. The order of the fields is J gene, V gene, D gene, clone size, CDR3 protein, CDR3 DNA. A D gene is named only where the DNA matches it firmly. Size values are once, few and many counts, or a class for expanded clones, and some rows have none.

TRBJ2-1,TRBV5-1,TRBD2,.,CASSFPTSQYNEQFF,TGCGCCAGCAGCTTCCCGACTAGCCAATACAATGAGCAGTTCTTC
TRBJ1-1,TRBV5-4,.,.,CASSPGIGQRTEAFF,TGTGCCAGCAGCCCCGGTATAGGACAGCGCACTGAAGCTTTCTTT
TRBJ2-7,TRBV7-9,.,.,CASSLSLTYEQYF,TGTGCCAGCAGCTTAAGTCTAACCTACGAGCAGTACTTC
TRBJ2-6,TRBV9,.,.,CASSVGGAGANVLTF,TGTGCCAGCAGCGTAGGGGGAGCTGGGGCCAACGTCCTGACTTTC
TRBJ2-5,TRBV27,.,.,CASRNLPGVQETQYF,TGTGCCAGCAGAAACCTACCAGGAGTCCAAGAGACCCAGTACTTC
TRBJ2-1,TRBV7-9,.,.,CASSYPTLPKGPYNEQFF,TGTGCCAGCAGCTACCCTACACTACCCAAGGGCCCCTACAATGAGCAGTTCTTC
TRBJ2-5,TRBV7-9,TRBD1,.,CASSLLTGKGETQYF,TGTGCCAGCAGCTTACTGACAGGGAAGGGAGAGACCCAGTACTTC
TRBJ1-1,TRBV2,TRBD1,.,CASRRTSGGRTEAFF,TGTGCCAGCAGACGAACCTCAGGGGGTCGCACTGAAGCTTTCTTT
TRBJ2-7,TRBV27,TRBD1,.,CASRGQGSYEQYF,TGTGCCAGCAGGGGACAGGGATCCTACGAGCAGTACTTC
TRBJ2-3,TRBV11-2,.,.,CASSLEVLLSTDTQYF,TGTGCCAGCAGCTTAGAGGTCCTACTTAGCACAGATACGCAGTATTTT
TRBJ2-1,TRBV5-6,TRBD2,.,CASSLWGLAGVYEQFF,TGTGCCAGCAGCTTGTGGGGGCTAGCGGGAGTTTATGAGCAGTTCTTC
TRBJ2-1,TRBV7-2,TRBD1,.,CASSWDRGTSISYNEQFF,TGTGCCAGCAGCTGGGACAGGGGGACATCCATATCCTACAATGAGCAGTTCTTC
TRBJ1-2,TRBV10-3,TRBD1,.,CAISESEGGGTKKYGYTF,TGTGCCATCAGTGAGTCCGAAGGAGGGGGCACTAAGAAATATGGCTACACCTTC
TRBJ1-2,TRBV9,.,.,CASSVGGVTAYGYTF,TGTGCCAGCAGCGTAGGAGGAGTTACAGCCTATGGCTACACCTTC
TRBJ1-2,TRBV5-1,TRBD1,.,CASSPWDSQNYGYTF,TGCGCCAGCAGCCCCTGGGACAGCCAGAACTATGGCTACACCTTC
TRBJ2-7,TRBV28,.,.,CASSLAPFVHYEQYF,TGTGCCAGCAGTTTAGCACCCTTCGTCCACTACGAGCAGTACTTC
TRBJ1-5,TRBV4-1,TRBD1,.,CASSQDANPGQGARQPQHF,TGCGCCAGCAGCCAAGACGCCAATCCCGGACAGGGGGCTCGTCAGCCCCAGCATTTT
TRBJ2-5,TRBV30,.,.,CAWRQGETQYF,TGTGCCTGGAGACAGGGAGAGACCCAGTACTTC
TRBJ2-1,TRBV6-5,TRBD2,.,CASSPEAGGSEQFF,TGTGCCAGCAGCCCCGAAGCGGGAGGAAGTGAGCAGTTCTTC
TRBJ2-1,TRBV6-4,TRBD2,.,CASRDTSGRSYNEQFF,TGTGCCAGCAGGGACACTAGCGGGAGGTCTTACAATGAGCAGTTCTTC
TRBJ2-2,TRBV27,TRBD2,.,CASSPRVLAGNTGELFF,TGTGCCAGCAGCCCCAGGGTACTAGCGGGTAACACCGGGGAGCTGTTTTTT
TRBJ2-7,TRBV14,.,.,CASSHFGGRNYEQYF,TGTGCCAGCAGCCATTTCGGCGGAAGGAACTACGAGCAGTACTTC
TRBJ2-1,TRBV4-1,.,.,CASSQGRGSYNEQFF,TGCGCCAGCAGCCAAGGTAGGGGTTCCTACAATGAGCAGTTCTTC
TRBJ2-1,TRBV25-1,TRBD1,.,CASSRDRYNEQFF,TGTGCCAGCAGCCGGGACAGATACAATGAGCAGTTCTTC
TRBJ2-3,TRBV4-2,.,.,CASSQEAAGTDTQYF,TGTGCCAGCAGCCAAGAGGCGGCAGGCACAGATACGCAGTATTTT
TRBJ2-1,TRBV19,.,.,CASSPGGEQFF,TGTGCCAGTAGTCCCGGGGGTGAGCAGTTCTTC
TRBJ1-4,TRBV11-2,.,.,CASSFARAELFF,TGTGCCAGCAGCTTCGCCAGGGCAGAACTGTTTTTT
TRBJ2-5,TRBV5-1,.,.,CASSLAVAWDWPRETQYF,TGCGCCAGCAGCTTGGCCGTGGCGTGGGATTGGCCGAGAGAGACCCAGTACTTC
TRBJ2-7,TRBV9,.,.,CASSVGGAGTYEQYF,TGTGCCAGCAGCGTAGGTGGGGCGGGCACCTACGAGCAGTACTTC
TRBJ2-7,TRBV9,TRBD2,.,CASSGLGTTNYEQYF,TGTGCCAGCAGCGGACTCGGGACTACGAACTACGAGCAGTACTTC
TRBJ2-7,TRBV5-1,TRBD1,.,CASSYDRGEQYF,TGCGCCAGCAGCTACGACAGGGGCGAGCAGTACTTC
TRBJ2-4,TRBV2,TRBD1,.,CASSQSWTGSENIQYF,TGTGCCAGCAGTCAAAGTTGGACAGGCTCTGAAAACATTCAGTACTTC
TRBJ1-1,TRBV7-6,.,few,CASSPGLNTEAFF,TGTGCCAGCAGCCCTGGTTTGAACACTGAAGCTTTCTTT
TRBJ2-1,TRBV9,TRBD2,.,CASSVAGTSNEQFF,TGTGCCAGCAGCGTAGCTGGGACTAGCAATGAGCAGTTCTTC
TRBJ2-3,TRBV4-3,.,.,CASSQDITSPPDTQYF,TGCGCCAGCAGCCAAGATATTACTAGCCCCCCAGATACGCAGTATTTT
TRBJ1-5,TRBV19,.,.,CASSLTSGVWDQPQHF,TGTGCCAGTAGTTTAACATCAGGGGTATGGGATCAGCCCCAGCATTTT